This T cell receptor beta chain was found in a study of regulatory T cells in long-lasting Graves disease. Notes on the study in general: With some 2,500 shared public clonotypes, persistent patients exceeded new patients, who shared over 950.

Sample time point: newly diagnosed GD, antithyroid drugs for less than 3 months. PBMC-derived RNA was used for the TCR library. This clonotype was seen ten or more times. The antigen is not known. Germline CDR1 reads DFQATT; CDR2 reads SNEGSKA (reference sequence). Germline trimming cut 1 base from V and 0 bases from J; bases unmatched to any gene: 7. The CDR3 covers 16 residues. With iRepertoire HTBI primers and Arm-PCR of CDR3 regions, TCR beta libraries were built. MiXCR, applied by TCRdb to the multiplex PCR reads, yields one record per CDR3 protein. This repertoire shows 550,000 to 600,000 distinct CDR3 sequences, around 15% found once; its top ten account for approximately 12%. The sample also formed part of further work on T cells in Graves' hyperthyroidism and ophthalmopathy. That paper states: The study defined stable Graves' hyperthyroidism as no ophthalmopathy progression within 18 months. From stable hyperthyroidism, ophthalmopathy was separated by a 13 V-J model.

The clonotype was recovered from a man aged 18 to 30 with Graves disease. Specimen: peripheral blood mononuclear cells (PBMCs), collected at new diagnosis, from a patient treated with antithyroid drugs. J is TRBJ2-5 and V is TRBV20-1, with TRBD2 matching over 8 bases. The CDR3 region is CSARGQLAVYQETQYF. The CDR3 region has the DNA TGCAGTGCTAGAGGCCAACTAGCGGTGTACCAAGAGACCCAGTACTTC.